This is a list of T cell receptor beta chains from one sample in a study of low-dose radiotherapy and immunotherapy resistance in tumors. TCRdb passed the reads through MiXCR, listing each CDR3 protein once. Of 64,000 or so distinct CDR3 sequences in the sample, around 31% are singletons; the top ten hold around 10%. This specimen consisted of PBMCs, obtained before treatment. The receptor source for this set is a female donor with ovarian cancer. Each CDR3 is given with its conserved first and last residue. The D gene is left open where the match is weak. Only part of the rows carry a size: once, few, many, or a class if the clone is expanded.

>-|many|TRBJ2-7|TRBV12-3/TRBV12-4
TGTGCCAGCAGTTTTATTGGCCGACCCCCCAGCTCCTACGAGCAGTACTTC
CASSFIGRPPSSYEQYF
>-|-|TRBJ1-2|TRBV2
TGTGCCAGCAGTGATTTGGGCAGTAACTATGGCTACACCTTC
CASSDLGSNYGYTF
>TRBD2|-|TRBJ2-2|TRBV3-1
TGTGCCAGCAGTTCCGGGACTAGCGGGTGGTCGAACACCGGGGAGCTGTTTTTT
CASSSGTSGWSNTGELFF
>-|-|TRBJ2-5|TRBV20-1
TGCAGTGCTAGCGGTGACACAGAGACCCAGTACTTC
CSASGDTETQYF
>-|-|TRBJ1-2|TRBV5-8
TGTGCCAGCAGCTTGGCACAGGAGAACTATGGCTACACCTTC
CASSLAQENYGYTF
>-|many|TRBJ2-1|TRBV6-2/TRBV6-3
TGTGCCAGCAGTCTACCCTCCCCCGGGCGTGGGGACAATGAGCAGTTCTTC
CASSLPSPGRGDNEQFF
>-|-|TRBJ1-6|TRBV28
TGTGCCAGCACCCCCTCTGACAGCGCCCTCCTCCACTTT
CASTPSDSALLHF
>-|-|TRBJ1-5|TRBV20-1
TGCAGTGCTAGGGCCTCGGCAGAAGTTTACCAGCCCCAGCATTTT
CSARASAEVYQPQHF
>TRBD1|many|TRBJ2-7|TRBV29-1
TGCAGCGCCGGGACAGCCTACGAGCAGTACTTC
CSAGTAYEQYF
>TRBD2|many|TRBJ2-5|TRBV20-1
TGCAGTGCTCTAGCGGGAATGGAGACCCAGTACTTC
CSALAGMETQYF
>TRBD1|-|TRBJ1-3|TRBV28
TGTGCCAGCAGGGAGCAGGGGGCCACCCTCTCTGGAAACACCATATATTTT
CASREQGATLSGNTIYF
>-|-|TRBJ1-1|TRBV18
TGTGCCAGCTCCCGGGACAAGAACACTGAAGCTTTCTTT
CASSRDKNTEAFF
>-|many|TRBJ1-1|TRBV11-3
TGTGCCAGCAGCCTAAAAGTTGGTACTGAAGCTTTCTTT
CASSLKVGTEAFF
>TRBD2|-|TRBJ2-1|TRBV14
TGTGCCAGCAGCCCGTTCCCTAGCGGGGTATCCTACAATGAGCAGTTCTTC
CASSPFPSGVSYNEQFF
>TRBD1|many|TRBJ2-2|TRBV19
TGTGCCAGTAGTATAGCGGGGACAGGGGTGCAACTAAGAACCGGGGAGCTGTTTTTT
CASSIAGTGVQLRTGELFF
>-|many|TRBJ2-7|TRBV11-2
TGTGCCAGCAGTCCTCTGAGGGCTAGGCCCTACGAGCAGTACTTC
CASSPLRARPYEQYF
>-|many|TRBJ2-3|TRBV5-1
TGCGCCAGCAATCCGGCCAGGGTCACAGATACGCAGTATTTT
CASNPARVTDTQYF
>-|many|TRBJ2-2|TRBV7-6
TGTGCCAGCAGCGGCCTAGCAGGTGGCGCCAGGACCGGGGAGCTGTTTTTT
CASSGLAGGARTGELFF
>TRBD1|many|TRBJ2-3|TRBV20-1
TGCAGTGCTAGAGATTCGGCCAGGGGGATAGATACGCAGTATTTT
CSARDSARGIDTQYF
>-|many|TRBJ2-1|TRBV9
TGTGCCAGCAGCGTAGTGGGAATTGAGCAGTTCTTC
CASSVVGIEQFF
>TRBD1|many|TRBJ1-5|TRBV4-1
TGCGCCAGCAGCCAAGAAACCCCTGAGACAGGGGGTAATCAGCCCCAGCATTTT
CASSQETPETGGNQPQHF
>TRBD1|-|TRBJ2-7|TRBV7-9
TGTGCCAGCAGCGCGTGGGACAGAAGGTCCTACGAGCAGTACTTC
CASSAWDRRSYEQYF
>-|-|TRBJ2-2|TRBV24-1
-
CATSEPRQNTGELFFFF
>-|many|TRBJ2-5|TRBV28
TGTGCCAGCAGTATAAGCGACAGGTACCAAGAGACCCAGTACTTC
CASSISDRYQETQYF
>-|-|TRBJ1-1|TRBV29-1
TGCAGCGTCCAACAGGGAGGTGGGAACACTGAAGCTTTCTTT
CSVQQGGGNTEAFF
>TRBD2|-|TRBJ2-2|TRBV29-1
TGCAGCGCCCCGATTGGGGGGGCCGGGGAGCTGTTTTTT
CSAPIGGAGELFF
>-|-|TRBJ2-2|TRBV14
TGTGCCAGCAGCCAAGTCCAGAACAACGGGGAGCTGTTTTTT
CASSQVQNNGELFF
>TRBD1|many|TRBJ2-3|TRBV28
TGTGCCAGCAGCCAGGGGGTCACAGATACGCAGTATTTT
CASSQGVTDTQYF
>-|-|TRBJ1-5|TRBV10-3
TGTGCCATCAGTAATGGGGGTCGGCAGCCCCAGCATTTT
CAISNGGRQPQHF
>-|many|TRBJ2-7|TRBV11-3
TGTGCCAGCAGGGGGGGGGCAGGGGACGAGCAGTACTTC
CASRGGAGDEQYF
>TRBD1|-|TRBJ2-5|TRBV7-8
TGTGCCAGCAGCTCGGCCAAGGGACAGGGGCTTGGAGAGACCCAGTACTTC
CASSSAKGQGLGETQYF
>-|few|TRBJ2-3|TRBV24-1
TGTGCCACCAGCCCCAGTGCTAGCACAGATACGCAGTATTTT
CATSPSASTDTQYF
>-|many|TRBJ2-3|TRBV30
TGTGCCTGGAGCCGACGAGGACCCCGCACAGATACGCAGTATTTT
CAWSRRGPRTDTQYF
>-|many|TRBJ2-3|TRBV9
TGTGCCAGCAGCGGACCGGGGTTTAGCACAGATACGCAGTATTTT
CASSGPGFSTDTQYF
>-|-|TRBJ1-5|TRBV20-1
TGCAGTGCTAGTGGGCTGGCCGGGCTGGATAATCAGCCCCAGCATTTT
CSASGLAGLDNQPQHF
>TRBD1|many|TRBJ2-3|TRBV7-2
TGTGCCAGCGGGCGATCGGGACAGATAGGCACAGATACGCAGTATTTT
CASGRSGQIGTDTQYF
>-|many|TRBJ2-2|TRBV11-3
TGTGCCAGCAGCTCCTCCGGCGCCTCAAACACCGGGGAGCTGTTTTTT
CASSSSGASNTGELFF
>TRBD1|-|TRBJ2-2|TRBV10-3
TGTGCCATCAGAGGGACAGTCCCGAACACCGGGGAGCTGTTTTTT
CAIRGTVPNTGELFF
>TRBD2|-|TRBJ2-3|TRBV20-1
TGCAGTGCCAGGACTAGCGGGAGGGCCGCAGATACGCAGTATTTT
CSARTSGRAADTQYF
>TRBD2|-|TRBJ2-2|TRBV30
TGTGCCTGGAGGGGGCGAACGGGAGGGTACACCGGGGAGCTGTTTTTT
CAWRGRTGGYTGELFF
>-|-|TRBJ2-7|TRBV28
TGTGCCAGCAGTTTGGAGGGTACCTACGAGCAGTACTTC
CASSLEGTYEQYF
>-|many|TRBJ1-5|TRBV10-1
TGCGCCAGCAGCGAATATCGCAATCAGCCCCAGCATTTT
CASSEYRNQPQHF
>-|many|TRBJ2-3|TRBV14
TGTGCCAGCAGCCAAGATCTCGGGTGGGGTTTAAGCACAGATACGCAGTATTTT
CASSQDLGWGLSTDTQYF
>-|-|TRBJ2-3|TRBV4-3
TGCGCCAGCAGCCAAGGGACCGGGTTTCGCACAGATACGCAGTATTTT
CASSQGTGFRTDTQYF
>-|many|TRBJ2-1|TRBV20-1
TGCAGTGCTAGAGCTGCGGATACCCTCTACAATGAGCAGTTCTTC
CSARAADTLYNEQFF
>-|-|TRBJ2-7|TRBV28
TGTGCCAGCAGTGTGGGCAGGGTCCACGAGCAGTACTTC
CASSVGRVHEQYF
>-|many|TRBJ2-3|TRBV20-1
TGCAGTGCTAGGGAAGGGGGCACAGATACGCAGTATTTT
CSAREGGTDTQYF
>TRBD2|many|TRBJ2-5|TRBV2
TGTGCCAGCATCCTGAGCGGGGGGGTCGAGACCCAGTACTTC
CASILSGGVETQYF
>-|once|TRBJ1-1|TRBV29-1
TGCAGCGTTGTTTGGCAGACGAACACTGAAGCTTTCTTT
CSVVWQTNTEAFF
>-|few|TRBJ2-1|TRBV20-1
TGCAGTGCTAGAGGCCAGGTCAATGAGCAGTTCTTC
CSARGQVNEQFF
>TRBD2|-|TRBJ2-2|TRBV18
TGTGCCAGCTCACCACCGATATGGTCACTAGCGGGCCTGAACACCGGGGAGCTGTTTTTT
CASSPPIWSLAGLNTGELFF